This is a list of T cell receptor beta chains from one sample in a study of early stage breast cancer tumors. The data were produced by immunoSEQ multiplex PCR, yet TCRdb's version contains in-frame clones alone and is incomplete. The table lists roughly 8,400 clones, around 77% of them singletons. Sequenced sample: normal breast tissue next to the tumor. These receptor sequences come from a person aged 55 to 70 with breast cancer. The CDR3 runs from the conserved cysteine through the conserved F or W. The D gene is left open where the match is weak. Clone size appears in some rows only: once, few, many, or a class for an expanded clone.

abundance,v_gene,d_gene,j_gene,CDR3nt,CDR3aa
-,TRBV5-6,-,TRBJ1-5,TGTGCCAGCAGCCGAGATAGGCAGCCCCAGCATTTT,CASSRDRQPQHF
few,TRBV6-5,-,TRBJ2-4,TGTGCCAGCAGCCGCCCGGGCGAAAACATTCAGTACTTC,CASSRPGENIQYF
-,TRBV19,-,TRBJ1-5,TGTGCCAGTAGTATAGCGTCCAATCAGCCCCAGCATTTT,CASSIASNQPQHF
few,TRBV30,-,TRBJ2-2,TGTGCCTGGTGGAACACCGGGGAGCTGTTTTTT,CAWWNTGELFF
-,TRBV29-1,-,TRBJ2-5,TGCAGCGTTGTTTTGGGGCAAGAGACCCAGTACTTC,CSVVLGQETQYF
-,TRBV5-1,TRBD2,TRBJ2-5,TGCGCCACTACCACGGATAGCGGGGGAAAGACCCAGTACTTC,CATTTDSGGKTQYF
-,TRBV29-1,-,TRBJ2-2,TGCAGCGCCTCGGGGTCGGAACACAACTTTAACACCGGGGAGCTGTTTTTT,CSASGSEHNFNTGELFF
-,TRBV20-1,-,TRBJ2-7,TGCAGTGCGGCCCCTAGTTCCGAGCAGTACTTC,CSAAPSSEQYF
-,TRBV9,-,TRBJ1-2,TGTGCCAGCAGCTCTCCGGGGGGCGGCTATGGCTACACCTTC,CASSSPGGGYGYTF
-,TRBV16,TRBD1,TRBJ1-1,TGTGCCAGCAGCCAAGGTGGACAGGGGCGACTCAAAGCTTTCTTT,CASSQGGQGRLKAFF
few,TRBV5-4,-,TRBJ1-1,TGTGCCAGCAGCGTTGGGACCCACACTGAAGCTTTCTTT,CASSVGTHTEAFF
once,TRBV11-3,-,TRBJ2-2,TGTGCCAGCAGCAATCCCCCCGGGACTCCGAACACCGGGGAGCTGTTTTTT,CASSNPPGTPNTGELFF
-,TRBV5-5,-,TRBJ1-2,TGTGCCAGCAGTGGGAATCAAAACTATGGCTACACCTTC,CASSGNQNYGYTF
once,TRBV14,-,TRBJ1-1,TGTGCCAGCAGGGGCGGGGTTGAAGCTTTCTTT,CASRGGVEAFF
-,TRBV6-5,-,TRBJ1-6,TGTGCCAGCAGGAACGGGGCAGGGGTATCACCCCTCCACTTT,CASRNGAGVSPLHF
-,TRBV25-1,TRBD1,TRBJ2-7,TGTGCCAGCAGTGAATGGCGGGGACAGGGAGGCGACGAGCAGTACTTC,CASSEWRGQGGDEQYF
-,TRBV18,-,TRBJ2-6,TGTGCCAGCTCAGGGGGCTCTGGGGCCAACGTCCTGACTTTC,CASSGGSGANVLTF
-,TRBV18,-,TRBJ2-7,TGTGCCAGCTCACCCACGTGGCAAAACTACGAGCAGTACTTC,CASSPTWQNYEQYF
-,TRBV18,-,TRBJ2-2,TGTGCCAGCTCACCCACAATGAGGGAAATAAACACCGGGGAGCTGTTTTTT,CASSPTMREINTGELFF